The subject of this entry is one TCR beta chain. The CDR3 is 14 amino acids. V was clipped by 9 bases and J by 5 bases; unmatched bases: 10. Germline V gene sequence: CDR1 KGHDR, CDR2 SFDVKD. This entry comes from a study of blood T cell repertoires in COVID-19. Profiling relied on immunoSEQ multiplex PCR, and the TCRdb table lists in-frame clones only, not all of them. Here the sample spans under 85,000 clones, approximately 80% being singletons. The receptor was isolated from a man between 50 and 59 years old with COVID-19, enrolled during active disease. The genes are TRBV24-1 and TRBJ2-7, with TRBD1 matching over 9 bases. The material sequenced was peripheral blood. The CDR3 spells CATSPGQGRDEQYF. For the CDR3, the DNA is TGTGCCACCTCGCCGGGACAGGGAAGGGACGAGCAGTACTTC.